Following are 2 T cell receptor beta chains from one sample sequenced in a study of T cells expressing NK-cell markers. From the 5' RACE reads, TCRdb lists one entry per CDR3 protein and no DNA. The sample has around 550,000 distinct CDR3 sequences. Sequencing used blood T cells: a sorted CD56 or NKG2C T cell subset, CD4+ or CD8+ T cells, or bulk PBMC T cells (not recorded which). All receptors derive from a man younger than 35 in good health.

V is TRBV12-3 or TRBV12-4 and J is TRBJ1-5; the D call from TCRdb, TRBD1, cannot be confirmed without DNA. The CDR3 has 15 residues. The CDR3 here is CASSRMGERNQPQHF.

J is TRBJ1-1 and V is TRBV7-9; TCRdb names TRBD1, which stays unverified in the absence of DNA. This CDR3 region has 13 residues. The germline V gene has CDR1 SEHNR and CDR2 FQNEAQ (reference sequence). The CDR3 protein is CAYSRGRDSEAFF.